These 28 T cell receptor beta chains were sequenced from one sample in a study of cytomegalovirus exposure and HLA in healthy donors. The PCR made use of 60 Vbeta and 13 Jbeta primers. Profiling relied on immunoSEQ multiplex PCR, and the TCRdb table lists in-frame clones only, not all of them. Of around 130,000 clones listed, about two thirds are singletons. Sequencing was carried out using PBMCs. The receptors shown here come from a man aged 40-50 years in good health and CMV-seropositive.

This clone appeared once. The CDR3 DNA follows: TGTGCCAGCAGTAGGGGGCGGGGCAGGGGTAACTACGAGCAGTACTTC. This translates into CASSRGRGRGNYEQYF. The rearrangement links TRBV2 to TRBJ2-7; D perhaps matches TRBD1 (7 bases). Germline V gives CDR1 SNHLY, CDR2 FYNNEI. The CDR3 consists of 16 residues. Trimming took off 5 bases at V and 3 bases at J, with 20 bases between the two ends.

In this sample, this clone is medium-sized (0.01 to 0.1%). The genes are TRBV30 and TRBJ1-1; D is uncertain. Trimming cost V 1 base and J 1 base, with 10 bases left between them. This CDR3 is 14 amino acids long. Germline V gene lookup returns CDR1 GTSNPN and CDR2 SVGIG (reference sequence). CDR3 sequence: CAWSEQLPNTEAFF. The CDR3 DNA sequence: TGTGCCTGGAGTGAACAGCTCCCGAACACTGAAGCTTTCTTT. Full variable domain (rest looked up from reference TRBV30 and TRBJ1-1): SQTIHQWPATLVQPVGSPLSLECTVEGTSNPNLYWYRQAAGRGLQLLFYSVGIGQISSEVPQNLSASRPQDRQFILSSKKLLLSDSGFYLCAWSEQLPNTEAFFGQGTRLTVV.

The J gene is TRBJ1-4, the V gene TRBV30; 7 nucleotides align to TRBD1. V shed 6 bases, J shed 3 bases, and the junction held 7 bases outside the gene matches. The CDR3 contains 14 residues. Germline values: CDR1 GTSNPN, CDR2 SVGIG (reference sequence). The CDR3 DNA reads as TGTGCCTGTAAATTGACAGGGCCTAATGAAAAACTGTTTTTT. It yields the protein CACKLTGPNEKLFF.

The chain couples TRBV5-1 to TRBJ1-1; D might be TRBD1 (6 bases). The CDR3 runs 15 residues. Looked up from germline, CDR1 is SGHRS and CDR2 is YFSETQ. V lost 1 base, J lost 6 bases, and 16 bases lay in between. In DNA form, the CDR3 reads TGCGCCAGCAGCTTGCCACAGGGAAGTGGCGCTGAAGCTTTCTTT. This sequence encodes CASSLPQGSGAEAFF. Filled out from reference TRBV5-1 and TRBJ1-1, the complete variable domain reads KAGVTQTPRYLIKTRGQQVTLSCSPISGHRSVSWYQQTPGQGLQFLFEYFSETQRNKGNFPGRFSGRQFSNSRSEMNVSTLELGDSALYLCASSLPQGSGAEAFFGQGTRLTVV.

The CDR3 DNA is TGCGCCAGCAGCTTGGAGGGGTCTTACTACAATGAGCAGTTCTTC. This gives the protein CASSLEGSYYNEQFF. The chain combines TRBV5-1 with TRBJ2-1; D is perhaps TRBD1 (5 bases). CDR1 SGHRS and CDR2 YFSETQ come from the germline V gene. This CDR3 has 15 amino acids. Trimming shortened V by 0 bases and J by 3 bases, and 10 bases separated the two germline ends.

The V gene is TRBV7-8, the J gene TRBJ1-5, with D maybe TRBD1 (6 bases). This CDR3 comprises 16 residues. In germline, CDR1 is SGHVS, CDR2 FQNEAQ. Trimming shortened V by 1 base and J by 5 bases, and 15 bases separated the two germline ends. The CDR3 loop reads CASSLDPSGADQPQHF. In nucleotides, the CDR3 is TGTGCCAGCAGCTTAGACCCCTCAGGGGCGGATCAGCCCCAGCATTTT.

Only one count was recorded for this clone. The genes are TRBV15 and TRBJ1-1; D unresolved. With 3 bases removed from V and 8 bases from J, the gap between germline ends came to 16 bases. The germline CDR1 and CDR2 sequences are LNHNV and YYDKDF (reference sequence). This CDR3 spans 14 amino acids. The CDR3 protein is CATSSPTPGTEAFF. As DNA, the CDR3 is TGTGCCACCAGCAGTCCCACGCCGGGTACCGAAGCTTTCTTT.

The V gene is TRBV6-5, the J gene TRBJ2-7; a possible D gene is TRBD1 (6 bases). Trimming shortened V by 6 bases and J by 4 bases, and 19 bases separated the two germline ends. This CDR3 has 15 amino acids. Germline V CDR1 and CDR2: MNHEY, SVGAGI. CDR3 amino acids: CASSRTAGQLYEQYF. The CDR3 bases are TGTGCCAGCAGCCGAACAGCCGGACAGCTGTACGAGCAGTACTTC.

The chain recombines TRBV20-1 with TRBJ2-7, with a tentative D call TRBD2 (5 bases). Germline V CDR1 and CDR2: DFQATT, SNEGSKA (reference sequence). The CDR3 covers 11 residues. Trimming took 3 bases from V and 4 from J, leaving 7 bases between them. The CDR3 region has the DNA TGCAGTGCTAGGTCGGGATACGAGCAGTACTTC. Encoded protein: CSARSGYEQYF.

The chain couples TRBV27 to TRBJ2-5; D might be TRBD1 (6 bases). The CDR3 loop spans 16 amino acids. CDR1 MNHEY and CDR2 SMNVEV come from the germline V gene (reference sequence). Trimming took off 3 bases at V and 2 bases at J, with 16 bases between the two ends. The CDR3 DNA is TGTGCCAGCAGTTTCTGGGGGACGGGACAACAAGAGACCCAGTACTTC. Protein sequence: CASSFWGTGQQETQYF.

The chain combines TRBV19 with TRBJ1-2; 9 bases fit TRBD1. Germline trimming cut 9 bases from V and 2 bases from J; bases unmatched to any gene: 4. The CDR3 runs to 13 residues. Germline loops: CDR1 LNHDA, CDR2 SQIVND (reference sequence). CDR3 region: CASRQGGNYGYTF. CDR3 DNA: TGTGCCAGCCGACAGGGGGGAAACTATGGCTACACCTTC. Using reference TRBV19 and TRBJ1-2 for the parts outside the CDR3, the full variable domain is DGGITQSPKYLFRKEGQNVTLSCEQNLNHDAMYWYRQDPGQGLRLIYYSQIVNDFQKGDIAEGYSVSREKKESFPLTVTSAQKNPTAFYLCASRQGGNYGYTFGSGTRLTVV.

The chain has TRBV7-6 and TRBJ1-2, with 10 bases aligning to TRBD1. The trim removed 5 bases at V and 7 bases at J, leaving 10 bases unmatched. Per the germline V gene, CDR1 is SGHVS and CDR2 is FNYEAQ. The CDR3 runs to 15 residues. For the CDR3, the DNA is TGTGCCAGCAGCCAACGGCCCGGGACAGGGGTTGGCTACACCTTC. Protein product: CASSQRPGTGVGYTF.

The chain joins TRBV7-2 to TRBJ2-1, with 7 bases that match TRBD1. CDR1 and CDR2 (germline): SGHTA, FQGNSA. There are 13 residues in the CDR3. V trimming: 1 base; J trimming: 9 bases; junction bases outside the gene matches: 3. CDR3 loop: CASSLGRGLEQFF. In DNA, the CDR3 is TGTGCCAGCAGCTTAGGAAGGGGGCTTGAGCAGTTCTTC.

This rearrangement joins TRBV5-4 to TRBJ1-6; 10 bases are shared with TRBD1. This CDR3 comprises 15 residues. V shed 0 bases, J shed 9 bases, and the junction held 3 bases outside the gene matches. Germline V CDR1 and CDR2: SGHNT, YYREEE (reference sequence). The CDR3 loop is CASSLAGDRGSPLHF. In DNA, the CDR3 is TGTGCCAGCAGCTTGGCCGGGGACAGGGGTTCACCCCTCCACTTT.

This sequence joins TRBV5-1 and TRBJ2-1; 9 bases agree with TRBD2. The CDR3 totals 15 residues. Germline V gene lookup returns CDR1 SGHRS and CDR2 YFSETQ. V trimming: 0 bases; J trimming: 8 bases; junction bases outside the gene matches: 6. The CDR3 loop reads CASSLGLAGIDEQFF. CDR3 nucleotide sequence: TGCGCCAGCAGCTTGGGGCTAGCGGGGATAGATGAGCAGTTCTTC. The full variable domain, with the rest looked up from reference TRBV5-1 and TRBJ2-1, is KAGVTQTPRYLIKTRGQQVTLSCSPISGHRSVSWYQQTPGQGLQFLFEYFSETQRNKGNFPGRFSGRQFSNSRSEMNVSTLELGDSALYLCASSLGLAGIDEQFFGPGTRLTVL.

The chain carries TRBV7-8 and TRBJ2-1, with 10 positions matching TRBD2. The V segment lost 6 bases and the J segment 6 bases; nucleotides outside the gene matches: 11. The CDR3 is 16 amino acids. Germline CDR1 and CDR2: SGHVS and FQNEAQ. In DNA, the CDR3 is TGTGCCAGCAGGGATCTAGCGGGGGTCGGCGGCAATGAGCAGTTCTTC. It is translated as CASRDLAGVGGNEQFF. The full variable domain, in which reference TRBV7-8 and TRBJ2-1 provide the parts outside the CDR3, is GAGVSQSPRYKVAKRGQDVALRCDPISGHVSLFWYQQALGQGPEFLTYFQNEAQLDKSGLPSDRFFAERPEGSVSTLKIQRTQQEDSAVYLCASRDLAGVGGNEQFFGPGTRLTVL.

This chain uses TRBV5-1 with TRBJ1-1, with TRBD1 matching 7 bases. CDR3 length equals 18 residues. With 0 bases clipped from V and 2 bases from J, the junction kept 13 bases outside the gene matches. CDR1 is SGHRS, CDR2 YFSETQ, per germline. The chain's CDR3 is CASSLDPGQKNYNTEAFF. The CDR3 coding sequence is TGCGCCAGCAGCTTGGACCCGGGACAGAAGAACTATAACACTGAAGCTTTCTTT.

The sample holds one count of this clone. CDR3 residues: CASSLYTGGYTF. The CDR3 DNA reads TGTGCCAGCAGTTTATATACGGGTGGCTACACCTTC. This sequence joins TRBV28 and TRBJ1-2; D gene unclear. The CDR3 spans 12 residues. Germline CDR1 is MDHEN and CDR2 is SYDVKM. The V and J ends lost 1 base and 7 bases respectively, with 7 bases between them.

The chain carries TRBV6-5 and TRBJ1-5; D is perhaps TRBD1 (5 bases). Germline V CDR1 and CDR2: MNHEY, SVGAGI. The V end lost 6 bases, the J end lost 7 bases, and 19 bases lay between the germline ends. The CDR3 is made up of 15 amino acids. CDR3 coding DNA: TGTGCCAGCAGGCCTCAGGGAAGGAATTCCCAGCCCCAGCATTTT. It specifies CASRPQGRNSQPQHF.

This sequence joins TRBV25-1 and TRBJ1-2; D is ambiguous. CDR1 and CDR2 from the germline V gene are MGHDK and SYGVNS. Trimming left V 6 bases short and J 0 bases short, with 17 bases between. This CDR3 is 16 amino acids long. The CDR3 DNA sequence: TGTGCCAGCAGGGGCCCCTCCCCCCGAGCTAACTATGGCTACACCTTC. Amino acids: CASRGPSPRANYGYTF.

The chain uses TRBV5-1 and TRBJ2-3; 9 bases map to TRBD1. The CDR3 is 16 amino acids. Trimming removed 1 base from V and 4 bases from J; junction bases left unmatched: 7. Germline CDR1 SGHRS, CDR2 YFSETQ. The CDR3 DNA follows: TGCGCCAGCAGCTTGTTCGGGACAGGGTCCGCAGATACGCAGTATTTT. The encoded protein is CASSLFGTGSADTQYF.

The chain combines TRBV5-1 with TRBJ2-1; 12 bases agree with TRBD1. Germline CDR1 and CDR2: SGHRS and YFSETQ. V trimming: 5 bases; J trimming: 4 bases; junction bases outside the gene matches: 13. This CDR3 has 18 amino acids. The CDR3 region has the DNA TGCGCCAGCAGGGAGGGACAGGGGGCAAAGCTTCGGTACAATGAGCAGTTCTTC. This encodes CASREGQGAKLRYNEQFF.

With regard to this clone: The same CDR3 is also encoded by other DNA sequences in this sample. This chain's CDR3 is CASSFKGLLAEAFF. The CDR3 DNA sequence: TGTGCCAGCAGTTTTAAGGGGTTATTGGCTGAAGCTTTCTTT. The gene calls are TRBV28 and TRBJ1-1; D perhaps matches TRBD1 (5 bases). Germline CDR1 is MDHEN and CDR2 is SYDVKM. The CDR3 is 14 residues long. The germline V and J ends were trimmed by 3 bases and 6 bases, with 14 bases remaining between them.

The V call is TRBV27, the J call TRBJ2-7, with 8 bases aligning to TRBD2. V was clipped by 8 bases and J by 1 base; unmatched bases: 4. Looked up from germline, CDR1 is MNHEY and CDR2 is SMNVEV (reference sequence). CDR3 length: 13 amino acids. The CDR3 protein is CASLPGGSYEQYF. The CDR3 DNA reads TGTGCCAGCCTCCCGGGAGGGTCCTACGAGCAGTACTTC.

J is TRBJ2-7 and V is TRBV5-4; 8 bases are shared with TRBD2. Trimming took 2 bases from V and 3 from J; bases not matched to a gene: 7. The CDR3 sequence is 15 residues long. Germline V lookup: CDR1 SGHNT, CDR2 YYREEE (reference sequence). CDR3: CASSLGRTSSYEQYF. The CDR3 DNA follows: TGTGCCAGCAGCTTAGGGAGGACTAGCAGCTACGAGCAGTACTTC.

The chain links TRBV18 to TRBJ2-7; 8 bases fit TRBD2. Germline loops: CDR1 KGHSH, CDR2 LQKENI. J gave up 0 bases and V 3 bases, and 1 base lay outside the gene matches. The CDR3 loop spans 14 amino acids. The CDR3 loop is CASSPSGTSYEQYF. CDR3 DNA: TGTGCCAGCTCACCTAGCGGGACCTCCTACGAGCAGTACTTC.

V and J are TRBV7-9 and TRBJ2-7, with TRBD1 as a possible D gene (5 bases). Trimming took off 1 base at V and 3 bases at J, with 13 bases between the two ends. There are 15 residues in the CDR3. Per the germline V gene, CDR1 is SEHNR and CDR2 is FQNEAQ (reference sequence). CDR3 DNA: TGTGCCAGCAGCTTAGGGGGCAGACCCCACTACGAGCAGTACTTC. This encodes CASSLGGRPHYEQYF.

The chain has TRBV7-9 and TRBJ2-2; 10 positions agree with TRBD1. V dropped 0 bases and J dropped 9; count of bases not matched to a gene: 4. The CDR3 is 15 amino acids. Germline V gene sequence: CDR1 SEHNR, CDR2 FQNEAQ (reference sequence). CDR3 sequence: CASSLAGQGSRELFF. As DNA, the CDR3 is TGTGCCAGCAGCTTAGCGGGACAGGGGTCGAGGGAGCTGTTTTTT.